What follows describes a single T cell receptor beta chain. The CDR3 contains 15 residues. Germline CDR1 SGHRS, CDR2 YFSETQ. The J segment lost 5 bases and the V segment lost 3 bases, leaving 9 bases of the junction unmatched. The data originate from a study of blood T cell repertoires in COVID-19. Clones were sequenced by immunoSEQ multiplex PCR, and TCRdb holds only the in-frame ones, with some missing. The table includes fewer than 250,000 clones, roughly 86% detected once. The sequencing input was peripheral blood. The chain links TRBV5-1 to TRBJ2-7; 9 bases fit TRBD1. The clonotype originates from an older woman who had recovered from COVID-19. Here the CDR3 DNA reads TGCGCCAGCAGCTATCAACAGGGGGCACTTGACGAGCAGTACTTC. Residues: CASSYQQGALDEQYF.